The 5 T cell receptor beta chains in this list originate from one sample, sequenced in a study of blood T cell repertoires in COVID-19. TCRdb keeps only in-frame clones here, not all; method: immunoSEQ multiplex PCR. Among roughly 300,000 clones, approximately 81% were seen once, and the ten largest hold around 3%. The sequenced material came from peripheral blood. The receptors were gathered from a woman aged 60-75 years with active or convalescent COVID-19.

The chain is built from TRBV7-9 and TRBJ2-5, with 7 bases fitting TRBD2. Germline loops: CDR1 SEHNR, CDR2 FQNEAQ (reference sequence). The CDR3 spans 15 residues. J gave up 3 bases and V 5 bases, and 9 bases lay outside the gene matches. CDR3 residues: CASSPSLRGKETQYF. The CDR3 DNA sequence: TGTGCCAGCAGCCCTTCTTTGCGGGGGAAAGAGACCCAGTACTTC.

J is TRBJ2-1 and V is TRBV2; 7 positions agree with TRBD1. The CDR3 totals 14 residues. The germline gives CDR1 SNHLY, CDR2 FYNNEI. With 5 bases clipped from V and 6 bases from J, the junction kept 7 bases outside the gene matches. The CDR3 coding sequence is TGTGCCAGCAGTTCCGGGGACAGTTTCAATGAGCAGTTCTTC. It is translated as CASSSGDSFNEQFF.

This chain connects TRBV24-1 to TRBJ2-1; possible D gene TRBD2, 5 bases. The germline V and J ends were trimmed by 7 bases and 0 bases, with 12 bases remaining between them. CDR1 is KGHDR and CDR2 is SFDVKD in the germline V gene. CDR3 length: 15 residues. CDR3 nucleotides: TGTGCCACCAGGGAGCCGGGGTACTCCTACAATGAGCAGTTCTTC. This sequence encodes CATREPGYSYNEQFF.

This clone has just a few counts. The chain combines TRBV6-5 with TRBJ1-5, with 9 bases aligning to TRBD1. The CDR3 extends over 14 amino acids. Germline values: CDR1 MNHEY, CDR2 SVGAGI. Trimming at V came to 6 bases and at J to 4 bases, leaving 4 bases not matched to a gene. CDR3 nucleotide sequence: TGTGCCAGCAGGGGGACAGGGAGGAATCAGCCCCAGCATTTT. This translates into CASRGTGRNQPQHF.

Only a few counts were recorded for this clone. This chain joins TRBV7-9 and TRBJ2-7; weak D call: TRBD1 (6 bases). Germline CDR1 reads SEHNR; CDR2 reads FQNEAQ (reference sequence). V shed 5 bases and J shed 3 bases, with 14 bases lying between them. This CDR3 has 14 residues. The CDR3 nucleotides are TGTGCCAGCAGCGGCCGGGACATAAACTACGAGCAGTACTTC. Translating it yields CASSGRDINYEQYF. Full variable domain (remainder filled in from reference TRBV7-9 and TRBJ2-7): DTGVSQNPRHKITKRGQNVTFRCDPISEHNRLYWYRQTLGQGPEFLTYFQNEAQLEKSRLLSDRFSAERPKGSFSTLEIQRTEQGDSAMYLCASSGRDINYEQYFGPGTRLTVT.